This is a list of T cell receptor beta chains from one sample in a study of cytomegalovirus exposure and HLA in healthy donors. Using immunoSEQ multiplex PCR, the repertoire was profiled, and TCRdb retains in-frame clones only, with some absent. Here the sample spans about 120,000 clones, about 86% being singletons. Input material: PBMCs. These TCRs come from a man between 35 and 55 years old in good health and CMV-seronegative. Each CDR3 is given with its conserved first and last residue. Fields, in order: J gene, clone size, D gene, CDR3 length, V gene, CDR3 protein, CDR3 DNA. D genes are given only for firm matches. Clone sizes are given selectively: once, few, many, or a class where the clone is expanded.

TRBJ1-1	NA	TRBD1	16	TRBV7-9	CASSPDRGGLDTEAFF	TGTGCCAGCAGCCCCGACAGGGGAGGGTTAGACACTGAAGCTTTCTTT
TRBJ2-6	NA	TRBD1	17	TRBV7-8	CASSGRDRVSGANVLTF	TGTGCCAGCAGCGGGAGGGACAGGGTCTCTGGGGCCAACGTCCTGACTTTC
TRBJ2-7	NA	TRBD2	16	TRBV29-1	CSVAAGGLPSSYEQYF	TGCAGCGTTGCTGCGGGGGGGCTTCCTAGCTCCTACGAGCAGTACTTC
TRBJ2-5	NA	NA	17	TRBV5-1	CASSQAPDRTAKETQYF	TGCGCCAGCAGCCAGGCACCCGATCGGACAGCCAAAGAGACCCAGTACTTC
TRBJ2-7	NA	NA	14	TRBV6-5	CASSGTFGSYEQYF	TGTGCCAGCAGCGGGACATTCGGCTCCTACGAGCAGTACTTC
TRBJ1-1	once	TRBD1	12	TRBV6-5	CASSRQGSEAFF	TGTGCCAGCAGCCGACAGGGTTCTGAAGCTTTCTTT
TRBJ1-1	few	TRBD1	14	TRBV5-1	CASSLEGARSEAFF	TGCGCCAGCAGCTTAGAGGGGGCGAGGTCTGAAGCTTTCTTT
TRBJ2-7	NA	NA	15	TRBV7-2	CASSLGGQRNYEQYF	TGTGCCAGCAGCTTAGGAGGGCAGAGGAACTACGAGCAGTACTTC
TRBJ1-2	NA	NA	13	TRBV28	CASFTRELRGYTF	TGTGCCAGCTTCACCAGGGAATTGAGGGGCTACACCTTC
TRBJ1-1	NA	NA	13	TRBV9	CASSVGGGPEAFF	TGTGCCAGCAGCGTAGGCGGAGGACCTGAAGCTTTCTTT
TRBJ2-7	NA	TRBD2	14	TRBV6-5	CASSPGTTRGEQYF	TGTGCCAGCAGCCCCGGGACTACCCGGGGCGAGCAGTACTTC
TRBJ1-5	NA	NA	13	TRBV6-5	CASSYLANQPQHF	TGTGCCAGCAGTTACTTGGCCAATCAGCCCCAGCATTTT
TRBJ2-5	NA	TRBD2	15	TRBV6-1	CASRTPGLASPTQYF	TGTGCCAGCAGAACCCCGGGACTAGCCTCACCGACCCAGTACTTC
TRBJ1-1	NA	TRBD1	16	TRBV6-5	CASSYRSLGGIVEAFF	TGTGCCAGCAGTTACCGGTCCCTAGGGGGCATTGTCGAAGCTTTCTTT
TRBJ2-1	NA	NA	11	TRBV30	CAWSGDAEQFF	TGTGCCTGGTCGGGGGATGCTGAGCAGTTCTTC
TRBJ1-1	few	TRBD1	14	TRBV28	CASSFTGGGTEAFF	TGTGCCAGCAGTTTCACAGGGGGCGGCACTGAAGCTTTCTTT
TRBJ1-2	NA	TRBD1	14	TRBV2	CASSAGGGYYGYTF	TGTGCCAGCAGTGCTGGAGGGGGCTATTATGGCTACACCTTC
TRBJ1-2	NA	TRBD1	17	TRBV19	CASSTDRDRGRNYGYTF	TGTGCCAGTAGTACTGACCGGGACAGGGGCAGGAACTATGGCTACACCTTC
TRBJ2-2	NA	TRBD1	14	TRBV5-1	CASSPGQLTGELFF	TGCGCCAGCAGCCCGGGACAGCTTACCGGGGAGCTGTTTTTT
TRBJ1-5	NA	NA	14	TRBV11-2	CASSAGSRNQPQHF	TGTGCCAGCAGCGCCGGGTCCCGCAATCAGCCCCAGCATTTT
TRBJ1-2	NA	TRBD1	14	TRBV6-5	CASSYSQGYSGYTF	TGTGCCAGCAGTTACTCACAGGGGTATAGTGGCTACACCTTC
TRBJ2-1	NA	NA	15	TRBV6-5	CASSYSRGFYNEQFF	TGTGCCAGCAGTTACTCGAGAGGGTTCTACAATGAGCAGTTCTTC
TRBJ2-2	once	TRBD2	15	TRBV9	CASSVGLASTGELFF	TGTGCCAGCAGCGTGGGACTAGCTAGCACCGGGGAGCTGTTTTTT
TRBJ1-6	NA	NA	16	TRBV5-8	CASSIGQSSYNSPLHF	TGTGCCAGCAGCATCGGACAGAGCTCCTATAATTCACCCCTCCACTTT
TRBJ2-7	NA	NA	14	TRBV5-1	CASSLGQSPYEQYF	TGCGCCAGCAGCCTTGGACAATCCCCCTACGAGCAGTACTTC
TRBJ2-7	NA	NA	12	TRBV6-1	CASSELGVEQYF	TGTGCCAGCAGTGAACTAGGGGTCGAGCAGTACTTC
TRBJ1-2	NA	TRBD1	14	TRBV5-1	CASSGGTENYGYTF	TGCGCCAGCAGCGGGGGGACAGAAAACTATGGCTACACCTTC
TRBJ2-7	NA	NA	13	TRBV28	CASSTPGGGEQYF	TGTGCCAGCAGCACACCGGGGGGCGGCGAGCAGTACTTC
TRBJ1-3	NA	TRBD1	16	TRBV6-1	CASSGRTGKSGNTIYF	TGTGCCAGCAGTGGTAGGACAGGGAAATCTGGAAACACCATATATTTT
TRBJ1-1	NA	TRBD1	12	TRBV29-1	CSGQTGTTEAFF	TGCAGCGGCCAGACAGGGACCACTGAAGCTTTCTTT
TRBJ1-6	NA	TRBD1	14	TRBV5-8	CASSLTGGDSPLHF	TGTGCCAGCAGCTTGACAGGGGGCGATTCACCCCTCCACTTT
TRBJ1-1	once	NA	14	TRBV27	CASSFFAGDTEAFF	TGTGCCAGCAGTTTCTTCGCAGGGGACACTGAAGCTTTCTTT
TRBJ1-2	NA	NA	15	TRBV4-3	CASSQVRGANYGYTF	TGCGCCAGCAGCCAAGTCCGGGGAGCTAACTATGGCTACACCTTC
TRBJ1-3	NA	NA	14	TRBV5-6	CASSLGQTGNTIYF	TGTGCCAGCAGCTTGGGACAGACTGGAAACACCATATATTTT
TRBJ2-1	NA	NA	12	TRBV2	CASKLDLNEQFF	TGTGCCAGCAAGTTAGATCTCAATGAGCAGTTCTTC
TRBJ1-5	NA	NA	15	TRBV28	CASSLRQVSYQPQHF	TGTGCCAGCAGTCTAAGACAGGTCTCGTATCAGCCCCAGCATTTT
TRBJ1-3	NA	TRBD1	16	TRBV10-1	CATNLTRDRAGNTIYF	TGCGCCACCAACTTAACGCGGGACAGGGCTGGAAACACCATATATTTT
TRBJ2-2	NA	TRBD1	16	TRBV27	CASSLRTGGYTGELFF	TGTGCCAGCAGTTTACGGACAGGGGGCTACACCGGGGAGCTGTTTTTT
TRBJ1-3	NA	NA	15	TRBV4-3	CASSQDGGPGNTIYF	TGCGCCAGCAGCCAAGATGGAGGGCCCGGAAACACCATATATTTT
TRBJ2-4	NA	NA	11	TRBV29-1	CSVEGLNIQYF	TGCAGCGTGGAGGGATTGAACATTCAGTACTTC
TRBJ2-5	NA	NA	11	TRBV7-9	CASSRVETQYF	TGTGCCAGCAGCCGGGTTGAGACCCAGTACTTC